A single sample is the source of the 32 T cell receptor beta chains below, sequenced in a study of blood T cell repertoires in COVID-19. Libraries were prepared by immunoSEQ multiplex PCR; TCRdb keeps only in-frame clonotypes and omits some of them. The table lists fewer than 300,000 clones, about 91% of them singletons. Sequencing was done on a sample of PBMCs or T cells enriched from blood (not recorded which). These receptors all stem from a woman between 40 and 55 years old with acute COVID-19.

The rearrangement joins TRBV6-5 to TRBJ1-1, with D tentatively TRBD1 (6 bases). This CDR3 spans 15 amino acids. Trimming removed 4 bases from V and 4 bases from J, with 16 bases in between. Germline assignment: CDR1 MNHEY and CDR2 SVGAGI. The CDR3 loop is CASSSRTAPGTEAFF. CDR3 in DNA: TGTGCCAGCAGTTCAAGGACAGCCCCCGGCACTGAAGCTTTCTTT.

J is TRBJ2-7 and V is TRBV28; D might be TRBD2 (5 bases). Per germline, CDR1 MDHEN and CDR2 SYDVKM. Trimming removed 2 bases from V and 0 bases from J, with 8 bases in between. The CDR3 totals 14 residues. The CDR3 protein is CASSLSGISYEQYF. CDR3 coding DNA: TGTGCCAGCAGTTTAAGCGGAATCTCCTACGAGCAGTACTTC.

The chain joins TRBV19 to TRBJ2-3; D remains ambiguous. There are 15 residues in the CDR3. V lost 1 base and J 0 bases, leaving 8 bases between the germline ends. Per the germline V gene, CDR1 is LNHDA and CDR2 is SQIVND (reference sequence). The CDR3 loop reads CASSIGVQSTDTQYF. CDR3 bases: TGTGCCAGTAGTATAGGGGTACAGAGCACAGATACGCAGTATTTT.

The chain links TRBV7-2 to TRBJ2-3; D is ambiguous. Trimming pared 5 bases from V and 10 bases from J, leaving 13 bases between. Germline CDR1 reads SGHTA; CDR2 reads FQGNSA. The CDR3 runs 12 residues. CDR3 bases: TGTGCCAGCAGCCGTCAAGCCCAAGCGCAGTATTTT. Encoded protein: CASSRQAQAQYF.

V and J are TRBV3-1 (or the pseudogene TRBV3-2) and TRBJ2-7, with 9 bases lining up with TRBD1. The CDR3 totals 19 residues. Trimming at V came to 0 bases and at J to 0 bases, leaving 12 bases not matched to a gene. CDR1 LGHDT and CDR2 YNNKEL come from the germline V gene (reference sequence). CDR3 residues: CASSQEGTGYREFSYEQYF. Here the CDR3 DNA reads TGTGCCAGCAGCCAAGAGGGGACAGGGTACCGGGAGTTCTCCTACGAGCAGTACTTC.

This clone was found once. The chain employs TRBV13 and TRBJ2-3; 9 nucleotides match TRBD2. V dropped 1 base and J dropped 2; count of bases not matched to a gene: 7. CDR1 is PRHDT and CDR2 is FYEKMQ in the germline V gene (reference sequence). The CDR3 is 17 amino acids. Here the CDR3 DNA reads TGTGCCAGCAGCTTAGAGGGGCGGGAGGGAGCCACAGATACGCAGTATTTT. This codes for CASSLEGREGATDTQYF.

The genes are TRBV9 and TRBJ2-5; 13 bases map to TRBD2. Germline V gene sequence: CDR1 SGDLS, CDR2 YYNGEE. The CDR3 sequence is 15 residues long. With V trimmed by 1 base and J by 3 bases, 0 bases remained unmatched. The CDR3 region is CASSVTSGREETQYF. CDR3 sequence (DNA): TGTGCCAGCAGCGTAACTAGCGGGAGGGAAGAGACCCAGTACTTC.

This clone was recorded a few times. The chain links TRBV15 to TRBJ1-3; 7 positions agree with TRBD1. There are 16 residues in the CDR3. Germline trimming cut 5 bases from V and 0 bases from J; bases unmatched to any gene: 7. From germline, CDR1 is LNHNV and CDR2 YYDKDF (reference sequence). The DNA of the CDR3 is TGTGCCACCAGCGGGGAAAACAGGGGCTCTGGAAACACCATATATTTT. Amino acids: CATSGENRGSGNTIYF.

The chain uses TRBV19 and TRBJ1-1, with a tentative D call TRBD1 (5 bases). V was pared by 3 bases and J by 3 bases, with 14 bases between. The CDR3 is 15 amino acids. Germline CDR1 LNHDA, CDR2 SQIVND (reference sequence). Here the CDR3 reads CASSMGGGTDTEAFF. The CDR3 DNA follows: TGTGCCAGTAGTATGGGGGGTGGAACGGACACTGAAGCTTTCTTT.

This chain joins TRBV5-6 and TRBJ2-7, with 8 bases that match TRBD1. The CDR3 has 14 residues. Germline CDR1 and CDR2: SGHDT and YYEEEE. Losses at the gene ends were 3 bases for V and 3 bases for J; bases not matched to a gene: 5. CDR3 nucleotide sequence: TGTGCCAGCAGCTGGTCCACAGGGGGCTACGAGCAGTACTTC. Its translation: CASSWSTGGYEQYF. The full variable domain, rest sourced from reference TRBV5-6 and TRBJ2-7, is DAGVTQSPTHLIKTRGQQVTLRCSPKSGHDTVSWYQQALGQGPQFIFQYYEEEERQRGNFPDRFSGHQFPNYSSELNVNALLLGDSALYLCASSWSTGGYEQYFGPGTRLTVT.

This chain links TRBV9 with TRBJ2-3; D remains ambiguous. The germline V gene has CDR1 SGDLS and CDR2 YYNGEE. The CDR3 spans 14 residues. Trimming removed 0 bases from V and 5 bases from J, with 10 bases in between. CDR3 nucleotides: TGTGCCAGCAGCGTAGCCCACCCGGTAGATACGCAGTATTTT. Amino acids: CASSVAHPVDTQYF.

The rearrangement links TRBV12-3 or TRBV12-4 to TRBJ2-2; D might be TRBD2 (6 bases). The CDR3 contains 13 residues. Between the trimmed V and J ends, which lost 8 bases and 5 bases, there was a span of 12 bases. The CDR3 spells CASVGGLTGELFF. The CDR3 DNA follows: TGTGCCAGCGTGGGAGGCCTAACCGGGGAGCTGTTTTTT.

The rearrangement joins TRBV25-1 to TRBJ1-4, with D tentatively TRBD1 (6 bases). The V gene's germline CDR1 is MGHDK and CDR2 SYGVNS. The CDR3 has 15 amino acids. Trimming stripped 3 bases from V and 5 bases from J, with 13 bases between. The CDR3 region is CASSDGRGSNEKLFF. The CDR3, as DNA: TGTGCCAGCAGTGATGGAAGGGGGAGCAATGAAAAACTGTTTTTT.

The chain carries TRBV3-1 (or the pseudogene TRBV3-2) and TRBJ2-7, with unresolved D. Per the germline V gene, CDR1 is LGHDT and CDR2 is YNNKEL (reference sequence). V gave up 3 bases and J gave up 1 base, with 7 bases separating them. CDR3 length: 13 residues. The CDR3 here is CASSHDTSYEQYV. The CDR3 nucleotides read TGTGCCAGCAGCCATGACACGTCCTACGAGCAGTACGTC.

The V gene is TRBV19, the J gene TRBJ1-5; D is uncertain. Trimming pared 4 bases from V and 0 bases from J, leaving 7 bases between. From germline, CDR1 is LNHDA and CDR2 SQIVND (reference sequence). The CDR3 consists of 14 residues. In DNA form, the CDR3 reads TGTGCCAGTAGTAAGGAGAGTAGCAATCAGCCCCAGCATTTT. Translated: CASSKESSNQPQHF. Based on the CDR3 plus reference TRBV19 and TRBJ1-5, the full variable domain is DGGITQSPKYLFRKEGQNVTLSCEQNLNHDAMYWYRQDPGQGLRLIYYSQIVNDFQKGDIAEGYSVSREKKESFPLTVTSAQKNPTAFYLCASSKESSNQPQHFGDGTRLSIL.

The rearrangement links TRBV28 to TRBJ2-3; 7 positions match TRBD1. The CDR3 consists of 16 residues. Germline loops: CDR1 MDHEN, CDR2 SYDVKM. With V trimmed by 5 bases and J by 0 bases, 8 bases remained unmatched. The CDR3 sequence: CASSEGAAMSTDTQYF. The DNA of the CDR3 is TGTGCCAGCAGTGAGGGGGCGGCCATGAGCACAGATACGCAGTATTTT.

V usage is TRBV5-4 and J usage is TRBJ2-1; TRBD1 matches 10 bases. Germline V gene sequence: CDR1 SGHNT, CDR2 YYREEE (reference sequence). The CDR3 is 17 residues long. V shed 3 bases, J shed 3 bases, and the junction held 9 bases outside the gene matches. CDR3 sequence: CASSSPMTGGLYNEQFF. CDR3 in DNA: TGTGCCAGCAGCTCTCCGATGACAGGGGGCCTCTACAATGAGCAGTTCTTC. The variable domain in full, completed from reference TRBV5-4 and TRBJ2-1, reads ETGVTQSPTHLIKTRGQQVTLRCSSQSGHNTVSWYQQALGQGPQFIFQYYREEENGRGNFPPRFSGLQFPNYSSELNVNALELDDSALYLCASSSPMTGGLYNEQFFGPGTRLTVL.

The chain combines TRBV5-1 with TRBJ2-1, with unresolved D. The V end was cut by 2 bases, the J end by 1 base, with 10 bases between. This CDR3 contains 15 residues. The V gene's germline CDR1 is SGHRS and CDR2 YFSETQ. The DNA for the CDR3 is TGCGCCAGCAGCTTTACTACTACTTCCTACAATGAGCAGTTCTTC. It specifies CASSFTTTSYNEQFF.

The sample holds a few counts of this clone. In nucleotides, the CDR3 is TGTGCCAGCACTTCAGTTGCTCCTGAGCAGTTCTTC. Amino acids: CASTSVAPEQFF. The rearrangement links TRBV28 to TRBJ2-1; no firm D call. The CDR3 length is 12 residues. Germline V CDR1 and CDR2: MDHEN, SYDVKM. Trimming removed 7 bases at V and 9 bases at J, with 13 bases between. Variable domain in full (rest from reference TRBV28 and TRBJ2-1): DVKVTQSSRYLVKRTGEKVFLECVQDMDHENMFWYRQDPGLGLRLIYFSYDVKMKEKGDIPEGYSVSREKKERFSLILESASTNQTSMYLCASTSVAPEQFFGPGTRLTVL.

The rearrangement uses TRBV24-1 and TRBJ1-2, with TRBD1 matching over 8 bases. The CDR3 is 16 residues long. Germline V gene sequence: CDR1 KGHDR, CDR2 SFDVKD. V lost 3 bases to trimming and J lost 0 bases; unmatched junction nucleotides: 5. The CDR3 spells CATSDPGQGTNYGYTF. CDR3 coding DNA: TGTGCCACCAGTGATCCAGGACAGGGAACTAACTATGGCTACACCTTC.

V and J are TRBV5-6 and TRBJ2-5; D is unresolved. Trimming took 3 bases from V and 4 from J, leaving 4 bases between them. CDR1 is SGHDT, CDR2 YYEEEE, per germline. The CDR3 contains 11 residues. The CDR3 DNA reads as TGTGCCAGCAGCTCGAGAGAGACCCAGTACTTC. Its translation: CASSSRETQYF.

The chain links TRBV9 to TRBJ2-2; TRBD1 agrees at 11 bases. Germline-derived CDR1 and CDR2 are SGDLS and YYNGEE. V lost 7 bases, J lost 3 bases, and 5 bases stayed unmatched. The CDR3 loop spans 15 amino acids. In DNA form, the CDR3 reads TGTGCCAGCGAAACGGGACAGGGGGACACCGGGGAGCTGTTTTTT. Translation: CASETGQGDTGELFF.

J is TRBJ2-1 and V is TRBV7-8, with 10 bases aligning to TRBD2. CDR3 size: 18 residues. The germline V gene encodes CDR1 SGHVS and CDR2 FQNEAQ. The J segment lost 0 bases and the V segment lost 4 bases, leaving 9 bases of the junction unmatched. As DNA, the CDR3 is TGTGCCAGCAGCTATAGGCTAGCGGGAGCATTCTCCTACAATGAGCAGTTCTTC. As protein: CASSYRLAGAFSYNEQFF. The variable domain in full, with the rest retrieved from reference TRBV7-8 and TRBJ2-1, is GAGVSQSPRYKVAKRGQDVALRCDPISGHVSLFWYQQALGQGPEFLTYFQNEAQLDKSGLPSDRFFAERPEGSVSTLKIQRTQQEDSAVYLCASSYRLAGAFSYNEQFFGPGTRLTVL.

CDR3 nucleotides: TGTGCCAGTACGCAAACTAGCGGGATAGAGACCCAGTACTTC. This translates into CASTQTSGIETQYF. The chain is built from TRBV6-5 and TRBJ2-5, with TRBD2 matching 10 bases. The V segment lost 9 bases and the J segment 4 bases; nucleotides outside the gene matches: 8. The CDR3 is 14 amino acids. Germline CDR1 and CDR2: MNHEY and SVGAGI.

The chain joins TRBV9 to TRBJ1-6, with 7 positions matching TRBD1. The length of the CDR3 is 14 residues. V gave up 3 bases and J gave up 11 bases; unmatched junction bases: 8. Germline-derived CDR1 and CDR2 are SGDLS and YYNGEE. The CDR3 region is CASSAGQVKTPLHF. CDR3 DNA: TGTGCCAGCAGCGCCGGACAGGTGAAAACACCCCTCCACTTT. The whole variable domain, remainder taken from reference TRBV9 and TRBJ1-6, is DSGVTQTPKHLITATGQRVTLRCSPRSGDLSVYWYQQSLDQGLQFLIQYYNGEERAKGNILERFSAQQFPDLHSELNLSSLELGDSALYFCASSAGQVKTPLHFGNGTRLTVT.

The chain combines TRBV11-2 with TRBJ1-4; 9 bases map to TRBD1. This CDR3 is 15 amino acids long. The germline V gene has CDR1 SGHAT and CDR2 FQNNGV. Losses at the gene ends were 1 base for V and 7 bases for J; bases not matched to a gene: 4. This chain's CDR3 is CASSLARTGVEKLFF. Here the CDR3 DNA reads TGTGCCAGCAGCTTAGCCAGGACAGGGGTTGAAAAACTGTTTTTT.

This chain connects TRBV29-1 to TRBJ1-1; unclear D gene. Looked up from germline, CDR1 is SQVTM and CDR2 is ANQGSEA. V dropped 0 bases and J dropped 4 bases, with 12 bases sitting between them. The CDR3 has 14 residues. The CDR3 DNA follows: TGCAGCGTTGAAGATCGCGCACGGGGCACTGAAGCTTTCTTT. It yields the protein CSVEDRARGTEAFF.

The CDR3 here is CASSETGASGVSTDTQYF. In nucleotides, the CDR3 is TGTGCCAGCAGTGAAACCGGGGCTAGCGGGGTTAGCACAGATACGCAGTATTTT. This sequence joins TRBV6-1 and TRBJ2-3; 9 bases map to TRBD2. V trimming: 2 bases; J trimming: 0 bases; junction bases outside the gene matches: 9. Per germline, CDR1 MNHNS and CDR2 SASEGT. CDR3 length equals 18 residues.

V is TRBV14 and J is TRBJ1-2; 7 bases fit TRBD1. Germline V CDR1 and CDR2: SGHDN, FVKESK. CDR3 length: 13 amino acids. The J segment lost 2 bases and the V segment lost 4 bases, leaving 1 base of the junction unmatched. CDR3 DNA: TGTGCCAGCAGCCCGGGACAGAACTATGGCTACACCTTC. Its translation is CASSPGQNYGYTF.

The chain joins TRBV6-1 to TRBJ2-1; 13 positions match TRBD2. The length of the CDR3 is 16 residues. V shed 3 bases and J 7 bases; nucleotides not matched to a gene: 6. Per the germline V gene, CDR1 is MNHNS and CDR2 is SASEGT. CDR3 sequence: CASSERPGLAGNEQFF. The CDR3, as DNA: TGTGCCAGCAGTGAGAGACCGGGACTAGCGGGGAATGAGCAGTTCTTC.

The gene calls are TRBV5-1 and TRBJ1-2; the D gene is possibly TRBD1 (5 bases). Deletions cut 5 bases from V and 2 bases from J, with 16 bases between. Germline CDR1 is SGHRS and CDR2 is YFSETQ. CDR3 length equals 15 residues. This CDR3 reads CASRATGELNYGYTF. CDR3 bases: TGCGCCAGCAGAGCAACGGGGGAGTTGAACTATGGCTACACCTTC.

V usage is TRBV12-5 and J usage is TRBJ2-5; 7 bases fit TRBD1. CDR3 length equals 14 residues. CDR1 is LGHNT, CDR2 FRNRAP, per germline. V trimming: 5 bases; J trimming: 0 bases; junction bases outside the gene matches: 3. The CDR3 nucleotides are TGTGCTAGTGGTCCTGGGACAGACCAAGAGACCCAGTACTTC. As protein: CASGPGTDQETQYF.